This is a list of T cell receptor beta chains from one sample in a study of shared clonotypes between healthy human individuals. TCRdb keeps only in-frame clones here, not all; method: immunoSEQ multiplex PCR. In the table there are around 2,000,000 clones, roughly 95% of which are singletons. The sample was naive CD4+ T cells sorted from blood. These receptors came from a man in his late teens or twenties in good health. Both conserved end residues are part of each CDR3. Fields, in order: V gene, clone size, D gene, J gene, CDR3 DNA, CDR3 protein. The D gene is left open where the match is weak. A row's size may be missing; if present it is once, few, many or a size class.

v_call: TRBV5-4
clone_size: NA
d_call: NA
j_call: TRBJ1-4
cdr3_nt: TGTGCCAGCAGTTCCCGCGGAGGGGGGGCTAATGAAAAACTGTTTTTT
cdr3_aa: CASSSRGGGANEKLFF

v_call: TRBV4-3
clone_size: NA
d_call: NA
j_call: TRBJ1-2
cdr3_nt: TGCGCCAGCAGCCAAGATGGGCGTGGCTACACCTTC
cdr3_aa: CASSQDGRGYTF

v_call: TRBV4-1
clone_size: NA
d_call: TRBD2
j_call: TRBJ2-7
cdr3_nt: TGCGCCAGCAGCCAGCGGACTAGCGGGAGAGGCGACGAGCAGTACTTC
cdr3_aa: CASSQRTSGRGDEQYF

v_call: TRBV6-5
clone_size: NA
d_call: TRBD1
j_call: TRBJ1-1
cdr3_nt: TGTGCCAGCAGTTACTTGACAGGGTCTGAAGCTTTCTTT
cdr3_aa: CASSYLTGSEAFF

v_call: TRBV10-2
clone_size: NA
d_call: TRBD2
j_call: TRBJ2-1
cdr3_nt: TGCGCCACCGGGAGGGGGAGCTCCTACAATGAGCAGTTCTTC
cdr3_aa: CATGRGSSYNEQFF

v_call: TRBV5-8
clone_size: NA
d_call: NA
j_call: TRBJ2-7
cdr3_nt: TGTGCCAGCAGCTTGGATTTCGGGGTACGGGCCTACGAGCAGTACTTC
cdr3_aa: CASSLDFGVRAYEQYF

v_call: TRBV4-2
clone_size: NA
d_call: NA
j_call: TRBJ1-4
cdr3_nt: TGTGCCAGCAGTCCTAGAAGGCAGGCTAATGAAAAACTGTTTTTT
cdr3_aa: CASSPRRQANEKLFF

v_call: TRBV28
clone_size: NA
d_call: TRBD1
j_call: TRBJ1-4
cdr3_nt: TGTGCCAGCAGTCAGGACAGGGGAACTAATGAAAAACTGTTTTTT
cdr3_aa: CASSQDRGTNEKLFF

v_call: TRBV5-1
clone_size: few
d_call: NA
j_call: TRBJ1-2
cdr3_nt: TGCGCCAGCAGCTTGGAGGCAAACTATGGCTACACCTTC
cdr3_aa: CASSLEANYGYTF

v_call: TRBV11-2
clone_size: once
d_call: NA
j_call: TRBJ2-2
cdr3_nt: TGTGCCAGCAGCTTAGTCCGGTCAGTGAACACCGGGGAGCTGTTTTTT
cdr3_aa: CASSLVRSVNTGELFF

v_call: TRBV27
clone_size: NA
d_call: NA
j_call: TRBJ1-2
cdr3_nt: TGTGCCAGCAGTTTAAATGGGGCGGGCTACACCTTC
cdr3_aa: CASSLNGAGYTF

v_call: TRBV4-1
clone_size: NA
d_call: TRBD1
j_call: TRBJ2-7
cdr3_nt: TGCGCCAGCAGCCAACAGGGGGTAATGAGCGAGCAGTACTTC
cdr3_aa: CASSQQGVMSEQYF

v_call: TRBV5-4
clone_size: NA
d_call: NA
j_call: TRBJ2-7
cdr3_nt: TGTGCCAGCAGCTTGGCTGGGGGGGACAGGAGGACCTACGAGCAGTACTTC
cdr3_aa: CASSLAGGDRRTYEQYF

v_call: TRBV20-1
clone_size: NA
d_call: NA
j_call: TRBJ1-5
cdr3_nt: TGCAGTGCGTCCCTAGCGGGGTCCCAGCATTTT
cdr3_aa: CSASLAGSQHF

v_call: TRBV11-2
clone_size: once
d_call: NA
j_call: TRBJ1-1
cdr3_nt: TGTGCCAGCAGCTTAGGGGGGGCTGTGAACACTGAAGCTTTCTTT
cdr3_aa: CASSLGGAVNTEAFF

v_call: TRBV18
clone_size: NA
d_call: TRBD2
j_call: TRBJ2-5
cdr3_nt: TGTGCCAGCTCACCGGGACTAGCGATAGAGACCCAGTACTTC
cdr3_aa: CASSPGLAIETQYF

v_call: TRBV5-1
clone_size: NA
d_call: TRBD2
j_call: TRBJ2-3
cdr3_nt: TGCGCCAGCAACTCCTTTGGGCGGGAGGGCCCTCATGGCACAGATACGCAGTATTTT
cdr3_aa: CASNSFGREGPHGTDTQYF

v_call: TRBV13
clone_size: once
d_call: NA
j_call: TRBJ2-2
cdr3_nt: TGTGCCAGCAGCCCGGCCAGGGTCACCTCCGGGGAGCTGTTTTTT
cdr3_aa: CASSPARVTSGELFF

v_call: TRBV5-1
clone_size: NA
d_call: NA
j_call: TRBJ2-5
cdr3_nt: TGCGCCAGCAGCTTGGAGGCAGGGGCTCAAGAGACCCAGTACTTC
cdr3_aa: CASSLEAGAQETQYF

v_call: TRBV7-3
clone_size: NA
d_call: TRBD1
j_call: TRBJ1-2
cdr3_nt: TGTGCCAGCAGCCCGAGGGCCGAAGGAAGACAGGGAAACTATGGCTACACCTTC
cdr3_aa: CASSPRAEGRQGNYGYTF

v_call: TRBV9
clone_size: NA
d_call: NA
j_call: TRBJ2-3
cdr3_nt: TGTGCCAGCAGCGTAGGTGCGGGACGCACAGATACGCAGTATTTT
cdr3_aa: CASSVGAGRTDTQYF

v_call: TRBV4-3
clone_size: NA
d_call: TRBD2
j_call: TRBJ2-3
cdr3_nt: TGCGCCAGCAGCCACGGACTAGCGGGGCGAGATACGCAGTATTTT
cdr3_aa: CASSHGLAGRDTQYF

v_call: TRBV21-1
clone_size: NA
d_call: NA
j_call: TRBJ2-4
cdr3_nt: TGTGCCAGTTGCGAAAGACTAGCGGGAACAGGAGCCAAAAACATTCAGTACTTC
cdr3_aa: CASCERLAGTGAKNIQYF

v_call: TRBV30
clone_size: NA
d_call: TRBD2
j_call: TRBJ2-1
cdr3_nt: TGTGCCTCGACTAGCGGGTTGTACAATGAGCAGTTCTTC
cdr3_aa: CASTSGLYNEQFF

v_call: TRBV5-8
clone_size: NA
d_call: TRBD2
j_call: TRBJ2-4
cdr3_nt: TGTGCCAGCAGCTTGACTAGCGGGGACATTCAGTACTTC
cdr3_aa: CASSLTSGDIQYF

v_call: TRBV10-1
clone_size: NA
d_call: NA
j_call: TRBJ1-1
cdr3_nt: TGCGCCAGCAGTGAGTCGCCCGGGTTGGAAAAAGCTTTCTTT
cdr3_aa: CASSESPGLEKAFF

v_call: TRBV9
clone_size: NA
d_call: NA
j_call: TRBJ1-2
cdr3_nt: TGTGCCAGCAGCGTAAGTCGGGTCGGGCACTATGGCTACACCTTC
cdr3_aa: CASSVSRVGHYGYTF

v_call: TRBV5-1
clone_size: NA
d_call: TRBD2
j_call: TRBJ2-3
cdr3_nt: TGCGCCAGCAATGAAGCGGGAGGAACAGATACGCAGTATTTT
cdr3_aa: CASNEAGGTDTQYF

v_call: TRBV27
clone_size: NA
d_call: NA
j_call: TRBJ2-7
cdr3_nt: TGTGCCAGCAGTCGGTCTGGACCGTTTAGCTCCTACGAGCAGTACTTC
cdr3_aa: CASSRSGPFSSYEQYF

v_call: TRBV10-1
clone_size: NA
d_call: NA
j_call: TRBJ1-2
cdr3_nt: TGCGCCAGCAGTAAAGAGAGGACTGCCGTAAAAGGCTACACCTTC
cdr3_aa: CASSKERTAVKGYTF

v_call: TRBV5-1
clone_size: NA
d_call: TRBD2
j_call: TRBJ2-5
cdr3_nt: TGCGCCAGCAGCTTGTCGGCTCTAGCGGGAGGCTGGGAGACCCAGTACTTC
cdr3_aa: CASSLSALAGGWETQYF

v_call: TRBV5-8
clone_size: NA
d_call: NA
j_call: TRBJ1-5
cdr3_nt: TGTGCCAGCAGGCCAAGGGTAGGGGGCAATCAGCCCCAGCATTTT
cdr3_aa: CASRPRVGGNQPQHF

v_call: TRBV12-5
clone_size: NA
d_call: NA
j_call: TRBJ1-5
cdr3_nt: TGTGCTAGTGCCATCAATCAGCCCCAGCATTTT
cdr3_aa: CASAINQPQHF

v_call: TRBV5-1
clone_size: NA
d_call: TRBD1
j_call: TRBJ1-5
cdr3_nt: TGCGCCAGCAGTTTACAAACAGGGGATCAGCCCCAGCATTTT
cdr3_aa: CASSLQTGDQPQHF

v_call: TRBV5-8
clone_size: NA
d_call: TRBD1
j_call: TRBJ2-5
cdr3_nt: TGTGCCAGCAGCCACGACAGGGGCCAAGAGACCCAGTACTTC
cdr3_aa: CASSHDRGQETQYF

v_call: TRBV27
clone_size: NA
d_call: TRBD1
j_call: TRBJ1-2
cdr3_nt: TGTGCCAGCAGTTTATCGTGGACGGGACAGGGGAGGGGTGGCTACACCTTC
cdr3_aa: CASSLSWTGQGRGGYTF

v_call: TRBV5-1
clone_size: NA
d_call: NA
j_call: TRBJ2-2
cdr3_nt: TGCGCCAGCGGACAGGTAGCGGGGAACACCGGGGAGCTGTTTTTT
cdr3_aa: CASGQVAGNTGELFF

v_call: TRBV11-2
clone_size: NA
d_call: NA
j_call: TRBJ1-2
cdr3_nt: TGTGCCAGCAGCTCGTTCTTGTCCAGCCCTCCTAACTATGGCTACACCTTC
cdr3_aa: CASSSFLSSPPNYGYTF

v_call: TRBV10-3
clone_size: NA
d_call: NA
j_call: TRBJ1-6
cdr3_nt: TGTGCCATCAGTGAGGGAGGGAACTCCTATAATTCACCCCTCCACTTT
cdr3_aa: CAISEGGNSYNSPLHF

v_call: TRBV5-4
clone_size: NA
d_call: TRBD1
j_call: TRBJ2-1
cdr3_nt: TGTGCCAGCAGCTTGGCGGACAGGGGGTACAATGAGCAGTTCTTC
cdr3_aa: CASSLADRGYNEQFF

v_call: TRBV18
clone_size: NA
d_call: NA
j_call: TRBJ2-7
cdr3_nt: TGTGCCAGCTCACCAGGCACGGCGAGCTCCTACGAGCAGTACTTC
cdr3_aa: CASSPGTASSYEQYF

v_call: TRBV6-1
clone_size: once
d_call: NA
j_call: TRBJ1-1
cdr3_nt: TGTGCCAGCAGTGCTGAACAGGGGAACACTGAAGCTTTCTTT
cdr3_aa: CASSAEQGNTEAFF

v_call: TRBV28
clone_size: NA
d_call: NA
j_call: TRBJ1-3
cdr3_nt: TGTGCCAGCAGTTTAATAGGACAGGGAAACACCATATATTTT
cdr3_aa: CASSLIGQGNTIYF

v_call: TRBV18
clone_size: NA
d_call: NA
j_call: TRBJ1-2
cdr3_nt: TGTGCCAGCTCACCACTGGGCAGCTTCGTCTATGGCTACACCTTC
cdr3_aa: CASSPLGSFVYGYTF

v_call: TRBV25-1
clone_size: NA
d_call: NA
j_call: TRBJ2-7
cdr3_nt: TGTGCCAGCACCTCGGGGGGCAGCGAGCAGTACTTC
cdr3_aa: CASTSGGSEQYF